This T cell receptor beta chain was documented in a study of blood T cell repertoires in COVID-19. In the study overall: Donors in the United States, Italy and Spain gave samples during acute or convalescent COVID-19. T cells, B-cell-depleted T cells, or PBMCs supplied cDNA or gDNA.

Study members were between about 18 and 100 years old and lived in 20 to 30 US regions. The CDR3 consists of 13 residues. Germline loops: CDR1 LGHNT, CDR2 FRNRAP. The V and J ends lost 9 bases and 3 bases respectively, with 13 bases between them. Original processing methods: Researchers report that nucleated cell counts were estimated from reference gene primer amplification. Using immunoSEQ multiplex PCR, the repertoire was profiled, and TCRdb retains in-frame clones only, with some absent. V and J calls and clone size are copied from that table; D and trimming were computed from the DNA. Here the sample spans a few hundred thousand clones, around 89% being singletons.

The genes are TRBV12-5 and TRBJ2-3, with D possibly matching TRBD2 (6 bases). Sequencing input: PBMCs or T cells enriched from blood (not recorded which). This receptor was taken from a woman in her thirties or forties with acute COVID-19. The CDR3 nucleotides read TGTGCTAGCGGGGGATCCCGAACAGATACGCAGTATTTT. Translating it yields CASGGSRTDTQYF.